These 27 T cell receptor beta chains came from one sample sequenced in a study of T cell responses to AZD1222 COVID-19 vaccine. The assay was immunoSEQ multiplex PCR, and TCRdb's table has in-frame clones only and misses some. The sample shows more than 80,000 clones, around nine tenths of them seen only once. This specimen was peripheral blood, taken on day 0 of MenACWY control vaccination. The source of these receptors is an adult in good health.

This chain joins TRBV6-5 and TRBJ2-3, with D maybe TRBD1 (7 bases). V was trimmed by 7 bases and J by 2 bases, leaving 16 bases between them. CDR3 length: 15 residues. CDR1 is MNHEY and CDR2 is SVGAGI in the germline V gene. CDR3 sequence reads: CASTWGDSATDTQYF. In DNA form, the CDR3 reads TGTGCCAGCACCTGGGGGGACAGCGCCACAGATACGCAGTATTTT.

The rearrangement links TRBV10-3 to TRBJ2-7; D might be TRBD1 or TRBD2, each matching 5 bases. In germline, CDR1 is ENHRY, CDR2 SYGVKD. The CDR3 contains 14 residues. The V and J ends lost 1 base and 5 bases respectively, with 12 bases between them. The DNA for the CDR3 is TGTGCCATCAGTGAGTACGGGGCCAACGACGAGCAGTACTTC. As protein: CAISEYGANDEQYF.

Here the CDR3 DNA reads TGTGCCAGCAGCAAAAAGTCCTCGACAGATACGCAGTATTTT. This sequence encodes CASSKKSSTDTQYF. V and J are TRBV21-1 and TRBJ2-3. TRBV21-1 represents a pseudogene. The CDR3 runs 14 residues.

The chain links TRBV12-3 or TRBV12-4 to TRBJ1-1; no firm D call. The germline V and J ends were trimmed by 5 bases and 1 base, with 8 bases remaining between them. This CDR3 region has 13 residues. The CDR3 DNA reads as TGTGCCAGCAGTCTAGGAAAGAACACTGAAGCTTTCTTT. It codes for CASSLGKNTEAFF.

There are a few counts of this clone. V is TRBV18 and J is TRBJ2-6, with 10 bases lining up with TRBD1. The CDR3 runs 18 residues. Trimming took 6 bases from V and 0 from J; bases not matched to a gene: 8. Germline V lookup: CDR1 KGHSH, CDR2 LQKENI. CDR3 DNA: TGTGCCAGCTCGCCGGGACAGGGGTCCTCCTCTGGGGCCAACGTCCTGACTTTC. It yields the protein CASSPGQGSSSGANVLTF.

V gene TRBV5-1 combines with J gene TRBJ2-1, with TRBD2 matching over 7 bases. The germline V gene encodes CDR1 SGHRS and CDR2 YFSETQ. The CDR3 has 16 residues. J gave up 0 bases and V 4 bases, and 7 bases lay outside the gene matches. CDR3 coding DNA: TGCGCCAGCAGCCCCGGGACTACAAGCTCCTACAATGAGCAGTTCTTC. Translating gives CASSPGTTSSYNEQFF.

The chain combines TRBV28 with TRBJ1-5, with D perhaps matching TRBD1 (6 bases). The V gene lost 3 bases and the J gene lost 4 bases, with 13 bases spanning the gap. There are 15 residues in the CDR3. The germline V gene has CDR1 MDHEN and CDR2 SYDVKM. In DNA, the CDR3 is TGTGCCAGCAGTTTCCCCGGGACACTAAATCAGCCCCAGCATTTT. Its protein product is CASSFPGTLNQPQHF.

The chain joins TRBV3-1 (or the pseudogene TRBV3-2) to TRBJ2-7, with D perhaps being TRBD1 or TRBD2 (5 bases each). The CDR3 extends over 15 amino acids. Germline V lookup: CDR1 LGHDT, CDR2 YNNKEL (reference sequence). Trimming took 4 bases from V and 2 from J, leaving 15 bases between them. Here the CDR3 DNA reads TGTGCCAGCAGCCCGATGGGGGAAACCCCCTACGAGCAGTACTTC. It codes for CASSPMGETPYEQYF.

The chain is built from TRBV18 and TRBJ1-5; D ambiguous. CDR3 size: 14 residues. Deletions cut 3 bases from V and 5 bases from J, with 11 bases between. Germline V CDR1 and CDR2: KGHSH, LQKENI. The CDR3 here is CASSPDPGDQPQHF. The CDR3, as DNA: TGTGCCAGCTCACCGGATCCCGGGGATCAGCCCCAGCATTTT.

The CDR3: CASSEPGYGYTF. The DNA for the CDR3 is TGTGCCAGCAGTGAACCGGGCTATGGCTACACCTTC. This chain uses TRBV25-1 with TRBJ1-2, with D uncertain. The ends were cut back, 2 bases at V and 4 bases at J, with 5 bases in the middle. Germline values: CDR1 MGHDK, CDR2 SYGVNS. CDR3 length equals 12 residues.

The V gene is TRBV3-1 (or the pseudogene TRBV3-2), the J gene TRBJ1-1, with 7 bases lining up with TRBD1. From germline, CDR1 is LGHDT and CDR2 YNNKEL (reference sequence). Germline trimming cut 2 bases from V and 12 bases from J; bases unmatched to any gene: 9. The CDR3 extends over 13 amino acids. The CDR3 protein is CASSQSDRVGTFF. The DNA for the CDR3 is TGTGCCAGCAGCCAATCTGACAGGGTGGGGACTTTCTTT.

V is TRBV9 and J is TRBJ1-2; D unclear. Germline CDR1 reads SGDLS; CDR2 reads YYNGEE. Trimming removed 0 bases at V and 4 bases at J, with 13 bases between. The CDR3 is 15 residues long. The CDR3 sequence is CASSVAPEGIYGYTF. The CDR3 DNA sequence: TGTGCCAGCAGCGTAGCTCCGGAAGGGATCTATGGCTACACCTTC.

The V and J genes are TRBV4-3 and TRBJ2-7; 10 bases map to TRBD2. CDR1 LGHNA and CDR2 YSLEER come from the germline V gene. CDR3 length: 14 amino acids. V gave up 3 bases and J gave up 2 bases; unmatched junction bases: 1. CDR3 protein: CASSQGLATYEQYF. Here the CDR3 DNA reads TGCGCCAGCAGCCAGGGACTAGCGACCTACGAGCAGTACTTC.

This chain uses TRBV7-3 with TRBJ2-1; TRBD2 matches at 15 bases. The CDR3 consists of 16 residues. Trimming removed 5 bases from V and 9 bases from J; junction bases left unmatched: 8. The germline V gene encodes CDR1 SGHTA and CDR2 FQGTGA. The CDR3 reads CASSPRTSGGAGEQFF. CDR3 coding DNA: TGTGCCAGCAGCCCACGGACTAGCGGGGGGGCCGGTGAGCAGTTCTTC.

This CDR3 reads CSVEDAGSKAEAFF. DNA of the CDR3: TGCAGCGTTGAAGATGCGGGGTCTAAGGCTGAAGCTTTCTTT. The chain employs TRBV29-1 and TRBJ1-1; D is unclear. Germline loops: CDR1 SQVTM, CDR2 ANQGSEA. V lost 0 bases and J 6 bases, leaving 14 bases between the germline ends. The CDR3 contains 14 residues.

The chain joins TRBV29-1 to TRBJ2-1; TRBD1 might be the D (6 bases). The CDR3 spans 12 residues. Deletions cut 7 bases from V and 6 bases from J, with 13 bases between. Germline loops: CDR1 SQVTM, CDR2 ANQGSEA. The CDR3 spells CSGHFRGNEQFF. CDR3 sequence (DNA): TGCAGCGGCCACTTCAGGGGCAATGAGCAGTTCTTC.

The CDR3: CASSLGTGKAQPQHF. The CDR3 DNA reads as TGTGCCAGCAGCTTAGGGACAGGGAAAGCTCAGCCCCAGCATTTT. This chain connects TRBV7-2 to TRBJ1-5; TRBD1 matches 8 bases. In germline, CDR1 is SGHTA, CDR2 FQGNSA. V lost 1 base and J lost 6; bases outside the gene matches: 5. The CDR3 sequence is 15 residues long.

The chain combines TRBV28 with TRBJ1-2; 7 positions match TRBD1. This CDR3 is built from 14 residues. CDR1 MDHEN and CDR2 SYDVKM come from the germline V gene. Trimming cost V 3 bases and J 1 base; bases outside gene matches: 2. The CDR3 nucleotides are TGTGCCAGCAGTTTCGGGACAGATAACTATGGCTACACCTTC. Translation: CASSFGTDNYGYTF.

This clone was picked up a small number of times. As DNA, the CDR3 is TGTGCCAGCAGCGTTGAGACAGGGCCTCCTCGTACCTTC. Translation gives CASSVETGPPRTF. V usage is TRBV9 and J usage is TRBJ1-2, with 7 bases fitting TRBD1. After removal of 2 bases from V and 14 bases from J, the junction contained 12 bases not matched to a gene. There are 13 residues in the CDR3. Germline V gene lookup returns CDR1 SGDLS and CDR2 YYNGEE.

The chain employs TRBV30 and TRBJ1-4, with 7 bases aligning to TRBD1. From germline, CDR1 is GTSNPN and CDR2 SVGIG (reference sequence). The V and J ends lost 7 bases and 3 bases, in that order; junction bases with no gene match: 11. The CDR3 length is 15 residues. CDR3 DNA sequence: TGTGCCTTCAAAATTACAGGGACAGCTAATGAAAAACTGTTTTTT. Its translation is CAFKITGTANEKLFF.

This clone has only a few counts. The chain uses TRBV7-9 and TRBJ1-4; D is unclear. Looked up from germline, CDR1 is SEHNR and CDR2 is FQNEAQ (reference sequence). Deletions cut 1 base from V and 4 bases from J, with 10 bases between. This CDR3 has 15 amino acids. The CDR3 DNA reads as TGTGCCAGCAGCTTAGGTACAGAACGTAATGAAAAACTGTTTTTT. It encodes CASSLGTERNEKLFF.

CDR3 sequence reads: CASSPGGLDTGELFF. CDR3 in DNA: TGTGCCAGTAGTCCGGGGGGGCTTGACACCGGGGAGCTGTTTTTT. The J gene is TRBJ2-2, the V gene TRBV19; TRBD2 matches 8 bases. This CDR3 region has 15 residues. With 5 bases clipped from V and 3 bases from J, the junction kept 5 bases outside the gene matches. Germline lookup yields CDR1 LNHDA and CDR2 SQIVND (reference sequence).

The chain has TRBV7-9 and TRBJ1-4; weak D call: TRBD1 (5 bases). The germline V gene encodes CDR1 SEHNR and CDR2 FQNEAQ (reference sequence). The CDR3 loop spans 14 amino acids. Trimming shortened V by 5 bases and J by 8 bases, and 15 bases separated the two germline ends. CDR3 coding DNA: TGTGCCAGCAGCCCCCGGCAGGGTGCGGAAAAACTGTTTTTT. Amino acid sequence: CASSPRQGAEKLFF.

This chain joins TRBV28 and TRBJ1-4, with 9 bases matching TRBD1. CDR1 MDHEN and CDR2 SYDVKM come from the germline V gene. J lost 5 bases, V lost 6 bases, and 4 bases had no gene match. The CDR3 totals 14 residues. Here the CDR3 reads CASRRTGENEKLFF. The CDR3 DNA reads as TGTGCCAGCAGGAGGACAGGGGAAAATGAAAAACTGTTTTTT.

CDR3 DNA sequence: TGTGCCAGCAGTTTTGGACAGGGGGGAAACACTGAAGCTTTCTTT. Its translation: CASSFGQGGNTEAFF. V gene TRBV6-5 combines with J gene TRBJ1-1, with TRBD1 matching over 10 bases. The CDR3 spans 15 residues. V shed 4 bases and J 2 bases; nucleotides not matched to a gene: 4. Germline loops: CDR1 MNHEY, CDR2 SVGAGI.

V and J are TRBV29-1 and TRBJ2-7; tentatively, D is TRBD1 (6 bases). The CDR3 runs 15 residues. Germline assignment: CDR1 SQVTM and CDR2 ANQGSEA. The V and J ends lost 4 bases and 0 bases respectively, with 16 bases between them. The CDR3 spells CSVAILGRGSYEQYF. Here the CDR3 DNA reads TGCAGCGTTGCTATTCTCGGCAGGGGCTCCTACGAGCAGTACTTC.

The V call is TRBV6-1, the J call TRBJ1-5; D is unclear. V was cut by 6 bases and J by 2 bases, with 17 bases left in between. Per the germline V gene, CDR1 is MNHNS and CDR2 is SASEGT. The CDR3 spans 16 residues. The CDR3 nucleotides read TGTGCCAGCAGCGAACCCTTGGGAACAGGCAATCAGCCCCAGCATTTT. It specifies CASSEPLGTGNQPQHF.